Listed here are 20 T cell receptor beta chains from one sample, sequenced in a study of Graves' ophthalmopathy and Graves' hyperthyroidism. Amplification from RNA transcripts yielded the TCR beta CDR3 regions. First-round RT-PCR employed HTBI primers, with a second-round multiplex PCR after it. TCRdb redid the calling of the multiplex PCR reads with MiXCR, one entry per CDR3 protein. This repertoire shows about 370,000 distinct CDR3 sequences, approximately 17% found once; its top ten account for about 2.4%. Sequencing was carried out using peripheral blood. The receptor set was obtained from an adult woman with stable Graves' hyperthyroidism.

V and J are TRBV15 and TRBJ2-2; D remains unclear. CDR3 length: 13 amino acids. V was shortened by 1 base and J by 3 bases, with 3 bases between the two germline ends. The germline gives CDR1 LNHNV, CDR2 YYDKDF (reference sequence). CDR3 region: CATSRGDTGELFF. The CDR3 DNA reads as TGTGCCACCAGCAGAGGGGACACCGGGGAGCTGTTTTTT.

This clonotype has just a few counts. The CDR3 nucleotides are TGCGCCAGCAGCTTGCGAGGGAGAGAGCAGTACTTC. As protein: CASSLRGREQYF. The chain combines TRBV5-1 with TRBJ2-7, with D maybe TRBD2 (5 bases). With 1 base removed from V and 7 bases from J, the gap between germline ends came to 9 bases. The CDR3 length is 12 residues. Germline V lookup: CDR1 SGHRS, CDR2 YFSETQ.

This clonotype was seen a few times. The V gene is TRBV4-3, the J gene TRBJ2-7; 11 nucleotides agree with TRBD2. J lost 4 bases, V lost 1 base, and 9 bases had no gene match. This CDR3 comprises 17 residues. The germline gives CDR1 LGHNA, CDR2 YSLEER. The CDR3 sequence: CASSQGNIAGGPYEQYF. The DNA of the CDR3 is TGCGCCAGCAGCCAAGGGAATATAGCGGGAGGGCCTTACGAGCAGTACTTC.

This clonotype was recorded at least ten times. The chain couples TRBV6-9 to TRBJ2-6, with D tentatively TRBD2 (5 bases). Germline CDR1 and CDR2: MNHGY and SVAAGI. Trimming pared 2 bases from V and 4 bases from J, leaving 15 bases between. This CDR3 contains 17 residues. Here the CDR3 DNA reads TGTGCCAGCAGTTATGTGGGTCGGGGTGCAGGGGCCAACGTCCTGACTTTC. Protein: CASSYVGRGAGANVLTF.

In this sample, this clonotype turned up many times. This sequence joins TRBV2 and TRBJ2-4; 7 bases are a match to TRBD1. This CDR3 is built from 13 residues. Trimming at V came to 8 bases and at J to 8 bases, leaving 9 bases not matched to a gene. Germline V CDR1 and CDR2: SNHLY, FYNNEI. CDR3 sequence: CASHDRVKDIQYF. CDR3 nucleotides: TGTGCCAGCCACGACAGGGTGAAAGACATTCAGTACTTC.

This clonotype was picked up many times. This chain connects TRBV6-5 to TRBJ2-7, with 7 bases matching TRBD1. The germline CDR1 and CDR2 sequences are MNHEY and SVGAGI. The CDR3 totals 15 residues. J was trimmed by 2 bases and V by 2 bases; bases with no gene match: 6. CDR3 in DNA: TGTGCCAGCAGTTACGGGGGACAGCTTACCTACGAGCAGTACTTC. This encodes CASSYGGQLTYEQYF.

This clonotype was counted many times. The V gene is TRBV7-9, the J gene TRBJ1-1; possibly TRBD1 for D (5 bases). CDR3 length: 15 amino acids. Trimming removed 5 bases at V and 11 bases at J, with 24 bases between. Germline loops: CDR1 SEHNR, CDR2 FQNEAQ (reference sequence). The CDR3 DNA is TGTGCCAGCAGCACGACCGGGACCTCAGGGAGGGCGGCTTTCTTT. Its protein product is CASSTTGTSGRAAFF.

CDR3: CASSIDRKRLRTGELFF. The CDR3 region has the DNA TGTGCCAGTAGTATAGATCGGAAACGCCTACGCACCGGGGAGCTGTTTTTT. V is TRBV19 and J is TRBJ2-2; no reliable D call. The length of the CDR3 is 17 residues. The V end lost 0 bases, the J end lost 4 bases, and 15 bases lay between the germline ends. Germline values: CDR1 LNHDA, CDR2 SQIVND (reference sequence). Supplemented by reference TRBV19 and TRBJ2-2, the full variable domain reads DGGITQSPKYLFRKEGQNVTLSCEQNLNHDAMYWYRQDPGQGLRLIYYSQIVNDFQKGDIAEGYSVSREKKESFPLTVTSAQKNPTAFYLCASSIDRKRLRTGELFFGEGSRLTVL.

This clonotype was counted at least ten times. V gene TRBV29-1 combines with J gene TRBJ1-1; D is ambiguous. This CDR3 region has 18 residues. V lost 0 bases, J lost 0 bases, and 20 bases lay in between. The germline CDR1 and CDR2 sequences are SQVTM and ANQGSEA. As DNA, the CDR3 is TGCAGCGTTGAAGATTTGGGTCCACCCCCAAACATGAACACTGAAGCTTTCTTT. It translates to CSVEDLGPPPNMNTEAFF.

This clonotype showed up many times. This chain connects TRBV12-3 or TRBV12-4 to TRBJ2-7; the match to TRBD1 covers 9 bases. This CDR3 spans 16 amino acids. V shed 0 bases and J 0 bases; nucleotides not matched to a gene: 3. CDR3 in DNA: TGTGCCAGCAGTTTAGCGCCGGGACAGGGCTCCTACGAGCAGTACTTC. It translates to CASSLAPGQGSYEQYF.

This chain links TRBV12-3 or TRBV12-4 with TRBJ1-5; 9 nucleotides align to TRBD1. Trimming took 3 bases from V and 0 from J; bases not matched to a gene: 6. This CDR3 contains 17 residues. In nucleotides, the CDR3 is TGTGCCAGCAGTTTGGATACAGGGGGCGATAGCAATCAGCCCCAGCATTTT. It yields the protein CASSLDTGGDSNQPQHF.

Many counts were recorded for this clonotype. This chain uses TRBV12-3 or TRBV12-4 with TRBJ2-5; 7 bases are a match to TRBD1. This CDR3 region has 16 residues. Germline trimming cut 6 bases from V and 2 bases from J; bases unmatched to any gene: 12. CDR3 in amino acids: CASRARGQGVQETQYF. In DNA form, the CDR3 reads TGTGCCAGCAGGGCCAGAGGCCAGGGGGTGCAAGAGACCCAGTACTTC.

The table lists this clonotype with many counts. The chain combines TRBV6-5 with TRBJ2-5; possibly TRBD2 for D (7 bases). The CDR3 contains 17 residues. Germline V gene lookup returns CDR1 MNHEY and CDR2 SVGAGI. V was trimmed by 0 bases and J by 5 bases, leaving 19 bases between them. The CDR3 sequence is CASSYSSLAVGGETQYF. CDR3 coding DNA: TGTGCCAGCAGTTACTCCTCTCTAGCGGTGGGGGGCGAGACCCAGTACTTC.

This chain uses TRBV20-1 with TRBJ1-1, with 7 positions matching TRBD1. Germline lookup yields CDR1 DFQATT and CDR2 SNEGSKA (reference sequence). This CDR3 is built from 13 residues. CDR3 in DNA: TGCAGCTGCTTAGGGGGCGTCGGCACTGAAGCTTTCTTT. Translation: CSCLGGVGTEAFF.

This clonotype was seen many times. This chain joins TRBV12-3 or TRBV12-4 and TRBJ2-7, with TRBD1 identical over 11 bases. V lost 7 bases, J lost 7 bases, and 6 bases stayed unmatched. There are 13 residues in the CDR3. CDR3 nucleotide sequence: TGTGCCAGCACCCGGACAGGGGGCGAAGAGCAGTACTTC. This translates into CASTRTGGEEQYF.

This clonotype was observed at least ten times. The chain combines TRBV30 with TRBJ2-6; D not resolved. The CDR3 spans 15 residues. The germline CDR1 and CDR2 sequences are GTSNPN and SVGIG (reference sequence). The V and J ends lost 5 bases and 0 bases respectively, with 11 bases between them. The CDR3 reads CAWSYGFSGANVLTF. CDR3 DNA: TGTGCCTGGTCTTACGGTTTCTCTGGGGCCAACGTCCTGACTTTC.

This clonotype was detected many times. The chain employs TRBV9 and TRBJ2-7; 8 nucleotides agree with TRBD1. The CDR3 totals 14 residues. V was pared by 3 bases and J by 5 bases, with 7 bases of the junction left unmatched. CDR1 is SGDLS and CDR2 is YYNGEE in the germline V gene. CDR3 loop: CASSATGARDEQYF. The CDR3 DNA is TGTGCCAGCAGCGCGACAGGGGCCCGGGACGAGCAGTACTTC.

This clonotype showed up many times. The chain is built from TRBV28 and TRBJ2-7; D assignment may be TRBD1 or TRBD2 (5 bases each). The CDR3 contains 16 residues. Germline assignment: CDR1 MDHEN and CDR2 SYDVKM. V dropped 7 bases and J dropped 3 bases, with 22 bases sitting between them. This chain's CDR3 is CASTSRRGRQIYEQYF. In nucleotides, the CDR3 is TGTGCCAGCACTTCCCGCCGGGGACGGCAAATCTACGAGCAGTACTTC.

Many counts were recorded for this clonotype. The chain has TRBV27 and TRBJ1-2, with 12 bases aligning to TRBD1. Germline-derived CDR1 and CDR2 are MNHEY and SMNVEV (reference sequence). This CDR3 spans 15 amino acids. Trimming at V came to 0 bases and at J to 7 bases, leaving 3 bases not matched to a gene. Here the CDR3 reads CASSLSGTGGTGYTF. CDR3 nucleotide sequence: TGTGCCAGCAGTTTATCAGGGACAGGGGGCACTGGCTACACCTTC.

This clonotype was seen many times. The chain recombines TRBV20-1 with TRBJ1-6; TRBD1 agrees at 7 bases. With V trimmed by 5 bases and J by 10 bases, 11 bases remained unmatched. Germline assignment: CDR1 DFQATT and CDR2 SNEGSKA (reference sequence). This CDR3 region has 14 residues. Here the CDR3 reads CSAGPAGGGSPLHF. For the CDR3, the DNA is TGCAGTGCTGGCCCGGCAGGGGGAGGATCACCCCTCCACTTT.